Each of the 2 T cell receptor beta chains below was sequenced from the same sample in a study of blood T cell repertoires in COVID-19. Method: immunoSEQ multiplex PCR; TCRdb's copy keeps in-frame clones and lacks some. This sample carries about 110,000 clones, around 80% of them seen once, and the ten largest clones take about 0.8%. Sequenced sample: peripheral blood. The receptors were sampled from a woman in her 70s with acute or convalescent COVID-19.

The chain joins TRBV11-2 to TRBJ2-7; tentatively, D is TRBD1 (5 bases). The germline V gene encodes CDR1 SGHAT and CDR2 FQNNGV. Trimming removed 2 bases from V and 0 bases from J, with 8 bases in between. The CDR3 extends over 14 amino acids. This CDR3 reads CASSLRGDSYEQYF. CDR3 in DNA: TGTGCCAGCAGCTTAAGGGGCGACTCCTACGAGCAGTACTTC.

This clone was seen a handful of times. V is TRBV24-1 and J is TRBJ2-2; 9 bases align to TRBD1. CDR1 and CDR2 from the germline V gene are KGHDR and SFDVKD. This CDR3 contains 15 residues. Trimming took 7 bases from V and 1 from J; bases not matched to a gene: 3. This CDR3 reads CATREGQGNTGELFF. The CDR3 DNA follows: TGTGCCACCAGGGAGGGACAGGGGAACACCGGGGAGCTGTTTTTT.